Listed here is a single T cell receptor (beta chain). The TCRbeta library was prepared with unique molecular identifiers. TCRdb re-called the PCR reads through MiXCR, storing one row per CDR3 protein. The data contain about 830,000 distinct CDR3 sequences, roughly 16% of them singletons. The source of the sample is a study of T-cell reconstitution after alpha-beta-depleted transplantation in children. The clonotype comes from a male patient aged 10 to 17 who had a stem cell transplant for acute lymphoblastic leukemia, so the T cells may come from the graft donor. Material: PBMCs, mostly from graft donor cells, obtained 360 days after TCRalphabeta/CD19-depleted stem cell transplant.

CDR3 sequence: CASSFGTASIYGYTF. The CDR3 DNA follows: TGTGCCAGCAGTTTCGGGACAGCCTCGATCTATGGCTACACCTTC. The J gene is TRBJ1-2, the V gene TRBV27, with TRBD1 identical over 7 bases. This CDR3 has 15 amino acids. CDR1 and CDR2 (germline): MNHEY, SMNVEV (reference sequence). V trimming: 3 bases; J trimming: 4 bases; junction bases outside the gene matches: 8.